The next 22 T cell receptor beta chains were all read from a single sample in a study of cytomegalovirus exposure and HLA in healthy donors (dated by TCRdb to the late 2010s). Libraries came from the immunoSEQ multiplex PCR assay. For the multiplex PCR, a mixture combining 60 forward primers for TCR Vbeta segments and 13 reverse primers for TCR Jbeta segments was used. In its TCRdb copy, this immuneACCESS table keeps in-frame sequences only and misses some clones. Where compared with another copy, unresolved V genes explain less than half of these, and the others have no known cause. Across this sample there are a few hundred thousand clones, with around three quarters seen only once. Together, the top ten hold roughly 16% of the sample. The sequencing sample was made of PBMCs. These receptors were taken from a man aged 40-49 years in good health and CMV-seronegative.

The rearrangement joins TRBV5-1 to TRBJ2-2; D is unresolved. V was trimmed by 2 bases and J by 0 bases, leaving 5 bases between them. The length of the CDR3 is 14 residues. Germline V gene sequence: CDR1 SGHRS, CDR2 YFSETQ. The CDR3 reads CASSFTSNTGELFF. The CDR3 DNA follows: TGCGCCAGCAGCTTTACTTCGAACACCGGGGAGCTGTTTTTT.

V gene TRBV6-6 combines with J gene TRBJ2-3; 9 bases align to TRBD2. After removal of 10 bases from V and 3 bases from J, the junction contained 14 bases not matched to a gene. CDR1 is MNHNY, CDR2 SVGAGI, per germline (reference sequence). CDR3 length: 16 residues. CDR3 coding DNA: TGTGCCACCCTTACCAGGGGCGGGAGGGGAACAGATACGCAGTATTTT. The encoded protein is CATLTRGGRGTDTQYF.

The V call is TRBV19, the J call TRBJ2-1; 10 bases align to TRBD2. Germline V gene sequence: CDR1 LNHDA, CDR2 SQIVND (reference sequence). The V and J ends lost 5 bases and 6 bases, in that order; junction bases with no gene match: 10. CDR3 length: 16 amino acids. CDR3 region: CASSPRRVAGGNEQFF. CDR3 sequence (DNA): TGTGCCAGTAGTCCCCGAAGGGTAGCGGGAGGCAATGAGCAGTTCTTC. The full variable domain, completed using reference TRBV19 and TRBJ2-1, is DGGITQSPKYLFRKEGQNVTLSCEQNLNHDAMYWYRQDPGQGLRLIYYSQIVNDFQKGDIAEGYSVSREKKESFPLTVTSAQKNPTAFYLCASSPRRVAGGNEQFFGPGTRLTVL.

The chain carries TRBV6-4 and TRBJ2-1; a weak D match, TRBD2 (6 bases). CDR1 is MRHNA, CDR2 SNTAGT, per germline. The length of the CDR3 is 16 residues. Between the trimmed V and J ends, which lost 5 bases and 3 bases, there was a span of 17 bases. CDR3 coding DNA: TGTGCCAGCAGTAAAGACGGGAGATCGGTCTACAATGAGCAGTTCTTC. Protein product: CASSKDGRSVYNEQFF.

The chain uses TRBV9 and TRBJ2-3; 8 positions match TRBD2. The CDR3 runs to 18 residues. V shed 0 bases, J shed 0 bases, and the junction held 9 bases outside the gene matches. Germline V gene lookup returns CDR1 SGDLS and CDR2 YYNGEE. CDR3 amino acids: CASSVVGGGITSTDTQYF. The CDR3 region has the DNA TGTGCCAGCAGCGTAGTGGGCGGGGGGATTACTAGCACAGATACGCAGTATTTT.

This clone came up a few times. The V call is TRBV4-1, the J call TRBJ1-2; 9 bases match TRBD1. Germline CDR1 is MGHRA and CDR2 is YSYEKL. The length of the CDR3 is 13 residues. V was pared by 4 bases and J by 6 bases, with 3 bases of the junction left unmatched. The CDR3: CASSLRTGDGYTF. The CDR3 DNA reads TGCGCCAGCAGCCTGAGGACAGGGGATGGCTACACCTTC.

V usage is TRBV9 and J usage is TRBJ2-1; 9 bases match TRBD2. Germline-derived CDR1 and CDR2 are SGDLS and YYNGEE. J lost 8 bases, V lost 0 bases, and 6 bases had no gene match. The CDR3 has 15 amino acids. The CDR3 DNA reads TGTGCCAGCAGCGTAGCGGGGACTAGCTCCCATGAGCAGTTCTTC. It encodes CASSVAGTSSHEQFF.

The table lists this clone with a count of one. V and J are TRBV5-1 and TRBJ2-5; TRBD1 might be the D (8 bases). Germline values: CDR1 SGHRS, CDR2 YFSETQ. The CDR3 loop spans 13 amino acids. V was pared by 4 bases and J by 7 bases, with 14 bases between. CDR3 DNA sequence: TGCGCCAGCAGCACGGACAGGGAGGGGACCCAGTACTTC. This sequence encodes CASSTDREGTQYF. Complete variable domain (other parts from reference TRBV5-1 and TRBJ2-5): KAGVTQTPRYLIKTRGQQVTLSCSPISGHRSVSWYQQTPGQGLQFLFEYFSETQRNKGNFPGRFSGRQFSNSRSEMNVSTLELGDSALYLCASSTDREGTQYFGPGTRLLVL.

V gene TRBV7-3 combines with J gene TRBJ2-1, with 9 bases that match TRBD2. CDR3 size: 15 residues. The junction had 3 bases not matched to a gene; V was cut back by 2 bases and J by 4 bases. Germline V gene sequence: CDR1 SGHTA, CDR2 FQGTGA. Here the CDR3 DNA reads TGTGCCAGCAGCTTAGAGGCGGGGGGGTACAATGAGCAGTTCTTC. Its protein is CASSLEAGGYNEQFF.

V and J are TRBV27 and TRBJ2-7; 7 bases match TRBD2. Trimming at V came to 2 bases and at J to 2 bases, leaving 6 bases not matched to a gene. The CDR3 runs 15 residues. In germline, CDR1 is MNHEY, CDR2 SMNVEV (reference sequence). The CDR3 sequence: CASSLGSGTTYEQYF. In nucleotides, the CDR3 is TGTGCCAGCAGTTTAGGGAGCGGGACCACCTACGAGCAGTACTTC.

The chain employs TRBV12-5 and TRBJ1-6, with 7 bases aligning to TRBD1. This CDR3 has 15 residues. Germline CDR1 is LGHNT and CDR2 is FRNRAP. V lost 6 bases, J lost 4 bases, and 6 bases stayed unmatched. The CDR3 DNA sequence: TGTGCTAGTGGGGGACAGCTCGGTTATAATTCACCCCTCCACTTT. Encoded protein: CASGGQLGYNSPLHF.

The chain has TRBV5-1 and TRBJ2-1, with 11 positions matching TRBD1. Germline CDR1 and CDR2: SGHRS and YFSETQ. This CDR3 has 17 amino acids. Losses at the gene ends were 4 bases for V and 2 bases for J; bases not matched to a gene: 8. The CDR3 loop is CASSPGRTGGAYNEQFF. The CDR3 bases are TGCGCCAGCAGCCCGGGTAGGACAGGGGGCGCCTACAATGAGCAGTTCTTC.

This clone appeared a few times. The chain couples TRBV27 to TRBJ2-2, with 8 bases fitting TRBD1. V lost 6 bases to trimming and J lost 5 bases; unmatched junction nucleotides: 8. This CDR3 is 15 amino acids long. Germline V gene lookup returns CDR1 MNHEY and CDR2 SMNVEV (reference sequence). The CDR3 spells CASRLAGGKTGELFF. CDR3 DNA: TGTGCCAGCAGGTTGGCAGGGGGCAAAACCGGGGAGCTGTTTTTT.

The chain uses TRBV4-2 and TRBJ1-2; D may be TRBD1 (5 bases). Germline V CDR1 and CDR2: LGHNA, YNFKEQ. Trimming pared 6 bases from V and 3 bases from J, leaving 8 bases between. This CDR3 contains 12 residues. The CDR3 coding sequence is TGTGCCAGCAGGAGCAGGGACTATGGCTACACCTTC. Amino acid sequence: CASRSRDYGYTF.

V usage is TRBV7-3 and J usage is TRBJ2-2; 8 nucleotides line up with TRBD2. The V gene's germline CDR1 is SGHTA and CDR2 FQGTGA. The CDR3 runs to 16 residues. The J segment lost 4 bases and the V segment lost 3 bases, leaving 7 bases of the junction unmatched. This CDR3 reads CASSFREGRGTGELFF. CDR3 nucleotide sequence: TGTGCCAGCAGCTTCCGGGAGGGCCGAGGCACCGGGGAGCTGTTTTTT.

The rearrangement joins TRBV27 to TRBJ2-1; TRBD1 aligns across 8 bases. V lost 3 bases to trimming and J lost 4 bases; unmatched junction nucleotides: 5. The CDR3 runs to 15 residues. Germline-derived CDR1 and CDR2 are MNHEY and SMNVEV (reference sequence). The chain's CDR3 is CASSFGGQGYNEQFF. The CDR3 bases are TGTGCCAGCAGTTTCGGCGGACAGGGTTACAATGAGCAGTTCTTC.

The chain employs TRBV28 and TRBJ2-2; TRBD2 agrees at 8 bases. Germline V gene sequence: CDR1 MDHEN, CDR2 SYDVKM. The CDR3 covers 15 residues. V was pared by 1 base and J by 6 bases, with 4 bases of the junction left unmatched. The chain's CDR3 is CASSLLGLASGELFF. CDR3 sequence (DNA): TGTGCCAGCAGTTTATTAGGACTAGCCTCCGGGGAGCTGTTTTTT.

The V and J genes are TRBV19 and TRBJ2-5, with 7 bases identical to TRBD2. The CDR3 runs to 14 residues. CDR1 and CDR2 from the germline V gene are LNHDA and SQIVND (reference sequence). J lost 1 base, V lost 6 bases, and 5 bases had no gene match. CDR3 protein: CASRGGRPQETQYF. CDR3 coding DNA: TGTGCCAGTAGGGGGGGGAGACCCCAAGAGACCCAGTACTTC.

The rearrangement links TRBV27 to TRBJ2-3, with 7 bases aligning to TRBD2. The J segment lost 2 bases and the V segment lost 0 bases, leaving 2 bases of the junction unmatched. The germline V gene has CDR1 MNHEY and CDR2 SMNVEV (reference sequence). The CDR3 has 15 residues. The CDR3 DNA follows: TGTGCCAGCAGTTTATCGGGGGGGTACACAGATACGCAGTATTTT. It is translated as CASSLSGGYTDTQYF.

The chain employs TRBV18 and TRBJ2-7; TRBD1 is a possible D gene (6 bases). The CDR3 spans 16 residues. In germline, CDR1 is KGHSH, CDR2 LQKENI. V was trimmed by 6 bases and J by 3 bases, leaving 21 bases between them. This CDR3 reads CASSPTIPGTYYEQYF. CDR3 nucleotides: TGTGCCAGCTCCCCAACTATCCCCGGGACATACTACGAGCAGTACTTC.

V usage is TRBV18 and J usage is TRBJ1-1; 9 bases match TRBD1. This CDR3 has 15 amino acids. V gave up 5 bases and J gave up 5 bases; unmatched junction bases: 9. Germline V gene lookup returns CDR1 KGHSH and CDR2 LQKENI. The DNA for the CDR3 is TGTGCCAGCTCATCAACAGGGGGCAGAGGAACTGAAGCTTTCTTT. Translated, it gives CASSSTGGRGTEAFF. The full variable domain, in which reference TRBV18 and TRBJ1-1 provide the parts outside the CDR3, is NAGVMQNPRHLVRRRGQEARLRCSPMKGHSHVYWYRQLPEEGLKFMVYLQKENIIDESGMPKERFSAEFPKEGPSILRIQQVVRGDSAAYFCASSSTGGRGTEAFFGQGTRLTVV.

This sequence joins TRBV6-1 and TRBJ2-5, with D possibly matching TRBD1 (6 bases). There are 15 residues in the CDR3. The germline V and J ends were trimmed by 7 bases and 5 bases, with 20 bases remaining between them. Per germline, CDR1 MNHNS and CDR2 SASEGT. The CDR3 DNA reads TGTGCCAGCAATCCCAGGGGCGGCCTACTGGAGACCCAGTACTTC. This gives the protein CASNPRGGLLETQYF.